The source of this T cell receptor (beta chain) is a study of OX40 agonist ivuxolimab in advanced cancers. Study as a whole: Ivuxolimab, an antibody that agonizes OX40 (CD134), was administered to the patients. Regarding the study as a whole: Antigen targets of the expanded peripheral T cells went undetermined.

V dropped 4 bases and J dropped 4; count of bases not matched to a gene: 9. This CDR3 comprises 16 residues. CDR1 is MGHRA, CDR2 YSYEKL, per germline. To note about this clone: Its antigen is not identified.

Repertoires were generated with immunoSEQ multiplex PCR, while TCRdb's copy carries only in-frame clones and drops some. Of around 57,000 clones listed, less than 85% were seen once; the top ten hold less than 0.6%. The sequences come from CD4+ or CD8+ T cells sorted from blood, collected in a trial of the OX40 agonist ivuxolimab. This TCR was recovered from an adult with an advanced solid tumor such as melanoma, head and neck, liver or kidney cancer. The genes are TRBV4-1 and TRBJ1-1; 10 bases line up with TRBD1. The CDR3, as DNA: TGCGCCAGCAGCCTCCGGGACAGGGGCTCCAGCACTGAAGCTTTCTTT. Its protein product is CASSLRDRGSSTEAFF.